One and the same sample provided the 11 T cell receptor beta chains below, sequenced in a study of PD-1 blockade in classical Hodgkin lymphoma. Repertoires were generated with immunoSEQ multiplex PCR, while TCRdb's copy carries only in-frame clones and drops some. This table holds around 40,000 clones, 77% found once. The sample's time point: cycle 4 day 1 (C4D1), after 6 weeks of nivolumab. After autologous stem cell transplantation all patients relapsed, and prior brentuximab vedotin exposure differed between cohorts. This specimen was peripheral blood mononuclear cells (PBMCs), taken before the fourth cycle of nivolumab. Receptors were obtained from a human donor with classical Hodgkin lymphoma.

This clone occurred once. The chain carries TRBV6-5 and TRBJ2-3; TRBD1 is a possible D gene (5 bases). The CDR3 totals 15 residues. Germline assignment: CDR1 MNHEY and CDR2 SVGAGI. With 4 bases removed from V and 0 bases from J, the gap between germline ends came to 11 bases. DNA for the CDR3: TGTGCCAGCAGTTTGGCGTACAGGAGCACAGATACGCAGTATTTT. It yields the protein CASSLAYRSTDTQYF.

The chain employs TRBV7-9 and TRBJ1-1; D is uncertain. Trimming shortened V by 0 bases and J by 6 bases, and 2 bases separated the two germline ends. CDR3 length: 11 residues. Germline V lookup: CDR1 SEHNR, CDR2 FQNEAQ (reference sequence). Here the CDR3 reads CASSLAPEAFF. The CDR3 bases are TGTGCCAGCAGCTTAGCCCCTGAAGCTTTCTTT.

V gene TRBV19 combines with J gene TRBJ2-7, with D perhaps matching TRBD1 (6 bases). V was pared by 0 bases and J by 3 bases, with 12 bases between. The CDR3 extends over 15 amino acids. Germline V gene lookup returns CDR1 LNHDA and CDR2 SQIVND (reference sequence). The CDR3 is CASSIDPGAGYEQYF. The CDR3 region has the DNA TGTGCCAGTAGTATAGATCCAGGGGCCGGCTACGAGCAGTACTTC. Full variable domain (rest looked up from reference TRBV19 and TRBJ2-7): DGGITQSPKYLFRKEGQNVTLSCEQNLNHDAMYWYRQDPGQGLRLIYYSQIVNDFQKGDIAEGYSVSREKKESFPLTVTSAQKNPTAFYLCASSIDPGAGYEQYFGPGTRLTVT.

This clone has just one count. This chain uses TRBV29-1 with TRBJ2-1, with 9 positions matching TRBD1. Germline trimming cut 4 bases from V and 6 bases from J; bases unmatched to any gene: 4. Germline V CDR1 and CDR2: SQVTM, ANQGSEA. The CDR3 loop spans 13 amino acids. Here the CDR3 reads CSVARTGVNEQFF. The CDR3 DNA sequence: TGCAGCGTTGCGCGGACAGGGGTCAATGAGCAGTTCTTC.

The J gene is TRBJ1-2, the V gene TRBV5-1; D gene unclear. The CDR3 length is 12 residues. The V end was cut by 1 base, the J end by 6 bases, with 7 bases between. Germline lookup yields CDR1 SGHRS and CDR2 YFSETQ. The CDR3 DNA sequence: TGCGCCAGCAGCTTGAATGGGGATGGCTACACCTTC. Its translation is CASSLNGDGYTF.

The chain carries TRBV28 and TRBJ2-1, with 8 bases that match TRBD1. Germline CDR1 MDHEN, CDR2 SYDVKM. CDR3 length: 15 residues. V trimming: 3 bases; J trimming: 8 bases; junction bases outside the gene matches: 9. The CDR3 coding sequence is TGTGCCAGCAGTTTTGGACAGGGAGTTATCGATGAGCAGTTCTTC. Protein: CASSFGQGVIDEQFF.

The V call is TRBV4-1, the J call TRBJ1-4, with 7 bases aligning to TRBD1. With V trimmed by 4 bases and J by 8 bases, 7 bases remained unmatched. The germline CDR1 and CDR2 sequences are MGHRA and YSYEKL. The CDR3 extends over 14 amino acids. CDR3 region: CASSPLGQTEKLFF. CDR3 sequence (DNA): TGCGCCAGCAGCCCACTGGGACAGACCGAAAAACTGTTTTTT.

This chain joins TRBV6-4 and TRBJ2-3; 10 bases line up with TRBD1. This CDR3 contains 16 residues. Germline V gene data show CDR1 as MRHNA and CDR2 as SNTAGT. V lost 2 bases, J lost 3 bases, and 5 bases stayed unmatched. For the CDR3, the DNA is TGTGCCAGCAGTGACCGGACAGGGGGTGGTACAGATACGCAGTATTTT. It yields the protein CASSDRTGGGTDTQYF.

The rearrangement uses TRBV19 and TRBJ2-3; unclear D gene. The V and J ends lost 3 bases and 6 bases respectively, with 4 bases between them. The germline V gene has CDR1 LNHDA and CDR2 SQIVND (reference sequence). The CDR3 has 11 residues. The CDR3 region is CASSMGDTQYF. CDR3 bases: TGTGCCAGTAGTATGGGGGATACGCAGTATTTT.

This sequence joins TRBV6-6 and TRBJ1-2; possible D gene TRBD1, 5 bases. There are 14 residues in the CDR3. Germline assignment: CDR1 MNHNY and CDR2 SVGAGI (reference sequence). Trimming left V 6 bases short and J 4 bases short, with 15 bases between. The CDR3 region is CASRHTTDFYGYTF. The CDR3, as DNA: TGTGCCAGCAGACATACGACAGATTTCTATGGCTACACCTTC.

The DNA of the CDR3 is TGTGCCAGCAGTTTAAGTATCGGTTTGGGCAGCGTTGATCAGCCCCAGCATTTT. Its protein is CASSLSIGLGSVDQPQHF. V gene TRBV28 combines with J gene TRBJ1-5; no definite D call. The V end was cut by 2 bases, the J end by 5 bases, with 22 bases between. The germline gives CDR1 MDHEN, CDR2 SYDVKM. The CDR3 sequence is 18 residues long.